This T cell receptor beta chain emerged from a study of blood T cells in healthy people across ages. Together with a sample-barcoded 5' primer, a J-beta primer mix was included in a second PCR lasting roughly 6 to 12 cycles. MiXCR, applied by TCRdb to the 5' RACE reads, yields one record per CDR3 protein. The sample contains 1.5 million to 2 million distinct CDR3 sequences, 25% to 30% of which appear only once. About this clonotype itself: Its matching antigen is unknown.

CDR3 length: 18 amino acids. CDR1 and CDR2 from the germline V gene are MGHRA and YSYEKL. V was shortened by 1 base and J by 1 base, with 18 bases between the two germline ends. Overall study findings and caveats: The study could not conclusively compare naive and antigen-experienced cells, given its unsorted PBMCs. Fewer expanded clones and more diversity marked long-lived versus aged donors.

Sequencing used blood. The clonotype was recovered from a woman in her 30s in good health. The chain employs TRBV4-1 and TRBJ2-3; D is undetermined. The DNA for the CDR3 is TGCGCCAGCAGCCAAGTAGGTTCTACGGCCCGGGGCACAGATACGCAGTATTTT. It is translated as CASSQVGSTARGTDTQYF.